These 16 T cell receptor beta chains share one sample of origin, sequenced in a study of radiotherapy plus CTLA-4 blockade in lung cancer. Clones were sequenced by immunoSEQ multiplex PCR, and TCRdb holds only the in-frame ones, with some missing. Of 45,000 or so clones listed, about 88% were seen once; the top ten hold less than 9.5%. The source material was peripheral blood, sampled from a patient treated with radiotherapy plus ipilimumab. The receptors were sampled from a human donor with non-small cell lung cancer whose response to radiotherapy plus ipilimumab could not be evaluated.

This clone was seen a few times. The rearrangement links TRBV2 to TRBJ2-3; D may be TRBD2 (6 bases). Germline CDR1 reads SNHLY; CDR2 reads FYNNEI. V gave up 8 bases and J gave up 0 bases, with 15 bases separating them. The length of the CDR3 is 15 residues. This chain's CDR3 is CASRRTTISTDTQYF. The CDR3 bases are TGTGCCAGCCGTAGGACTACCATAAGCACAGATACGCAGTATTTT.

The gene calls are TRBV7-6 and TRBJ2-3; 7 positions match TRBD1. Germline V gene lookup returns CDR1 SGHVS and CDR2 FNYEAQ. The V segment lost 1 base and the J segment 3 bases; nucleotides outside the gene matches: 7. CDR3 length equals 16 residues. The CDR3 sequence: CASSLVQGEGTDTQYF. DNA for the CDR3: TGTGCCAGCAGCTTAGTGCAGGGGGAAGGTACAGATACGCAGTATTTT.

V and J are TRBV29-1 and TRBJ2-7, with 12 nucleotides matching TRBD2. The CDR3 totals 15 residues. Trimming removed 4 bases from V and 5 bases from J; junction bases left unmatched: 9. Germline V CDR1 and CDR2: SQVTM, ANQGSEA. For the CDR3, the DNA is TGCAGCGTTGGGCCGCCTAGCGGGAGGGTAGACGAGCAGTACTTC. Translation: CSVGPPSGRVDEQYF.

The chain joins TRBV28 to TRBJ2-4, with D perhaps TRBD2 (5 bases). V dropped 5 bases and J dropped 0 bases, with 8 bases sitting between them. The CDR3 extends over 14 amino acids. Germline lookup yields CDR1 MDHEN and CDR2 SYDVKM. The CDR3 nucleotides read TGTGCCAGCAGTCCCGGACTAGCCAAAAACATTCAGTACTTC. Protein product: CASSPGLAKNIQYF.

The chain joins TRBV28 to TRBJ2-1; no firm D call. Deletions cut 7 bases from V and 7 bases from J, with 14 bases between. Germline CDR1 is MDHEN and CDR2 is SYDVKM. The CDR3 extends over 13 amino acids. In nucleotides, the CDR3 is TGTGCCAGCATTGGCAGTCCAAATAATGAGCAGTTCTTC. Its protein is CASIGSPNNEQFF.

The V and J genes are TRBV10-2 and TRBJ1-6; TRBD1 matches at 8 bases. Germline lookup yields CDR1 WSHSY and CDR2 SAAADI. The CDR3 has 14 residues. V was pared by 5 bases and J by 9 bases, with 6 bases of the junction left unmatched. This chain's CDR3 is CASSSGTGGSPLHF. The CDR3 coding sequence is TGCGCCAGCAGTTCCGGGACAGGCGGTTCACCCCTCCACTTT.

The chain employs TRBV7-8 and TRBJ2-1; D may be TRBD2 (5 bases). V was pared by 5 bases and J by 10 bases, with 15 bases between. Per the germline V gene, CDR1 is SGHVS and CDR2 is FQNEAQ. The CDR3 is made up of 13 amino acids. The CDR3 DNA is TGTGCCAGCAGCCCCCGGGCGTCGGGGGAGCAGTTCTTC. Encoded protein: CASSPRASGEQFF.

The chain employs TRBV2 and TRBJ1-2, with no clear D. Germline CDR1 is SNHLY and CDR2 is FYNNEI. The CDR3 totals 12 residues. Trimming pared 4 bases from V and 8 bases from J, leaving 11 bases between. The CDR3 here is CASSGGLKGYTF. The CDR3 nucleotides are TGTGCCAGCAGTGGTGGCCTGAAGGGCTACACCTTC.

The chain recombines TRBV5-1 with TRBJ2-2, with D possibly matching TRBD1 (5 bases). The CDR3 is 14 residues long. Between the trimmed V and J ends, which lost 2 bases and 1 base, there was a span of 6 bases. Germline CDR1 SGHRS, CDR2 YFSETQ. CDR3 sequence (DNA): TGCGCCAGCAGCTTAACAGGGAACACCGGGGAGCTGTTTTTT. Residues: CASSLTGNTGELFF.

This rearrangement joins TRBV7-2 to TRBJ1-2; 7 nucleotides align to TRBD1. V gave up 1 base and J gave up 8 bases; unmatched junction bases: 13. The CDR3 runs to 16 residues. Per the germline V gene, CDR1 is SGHTA and CDR2 is FQGNSA. The CDR3 reads CASSLGRGLGATGYTF. DNA of the CDR3: TGTGCCAGCAGCTTAGGAAGGGGGCTGGGGGCGACGGGCTACACCTTC.

The chain links TRBV29-1 to TRBJ2-1, with a tentative D call TRBD1 (5 bases). The germline gives CDR1 SQVTM, CDR2 ANQGSEA. The V end was cut by 4 bases, the J end by 3 bases, with 13 bases between. CDR3 length: 14 amino acids. The CDR3 region is CSVGRRGGYNEQFF. In DNA, the CDR3 is TGCAGCGTTGGACGTAGGGGCGGCTACAATGAGCAGTTCTTC.

This chain connects TRBV5-4 to TRBJ2-1; D may be TRBD1 (5 bases). The CDR3 totals 15 residues. Germline V lookup: CDR1 SGHNT, CDR2 YYREEE (reference sequence). The V gene lost 4 bases and the J gene lost 0 bases, with 11 bases spanning the gap. In DNA, the CDR3 is TGTGCCAGCAGCGCAGGGCTAAGCTCCTACAATGAGCAGTTCTTC. This sequence encodes CASSAGLSSYNEQFF.

The chain is built from TRBV2 and TRBJ2-1; D not certain. Germline V gene data show CDR1 as SNHLY and CDR2 as FYNNEI. V was cut by 7 bases and J by 0 bases, with 10 bases left in between. The length of the CDR3 is 14 residues. CDR3 in DNA: TGTGCCAGCACGAGTGAACCCTCCTACAATGAGCAGTTCTTC. This encodes CASTSEPSYNEQFF.

Concerning this clone: Other DNA sequences of this sample code for an identical CDR3. This chain joins TRBV21-1 and TRBJ2-3; TRBD2, the table's D call, was not compared with the DNA. TRBV21-1 is annotated as a pseudogene. The CDR3 sequence is 18 residues long. In DNA form, the CDR3 reads TGTGCCAGCAGCAAAGCCCAACTAGCGGGGGCGGACACAGATACGCAGTATTTT. Its protein product is CASSKAQLAGADTDTQYF.

J is TRBJ2-5 and V is TRBV5-1; D may be TRBD2 (6 bases). Germline lookup yields CDR1 SGHRS and CDR2 YFSETQ. Trimming cost V 3 bases and J 1 base, with 13 bases left between them. The CDR3 runs to 15 residues. The CDR3 is CASSSDGRFQETQYF. CDR3 nucleotide sequence: TGCGCCAGCAGCTCCGATGGGAGGTTCCAAGAGACCCAGTACTTC.

The chain carries TRBV10-2 and TRBJ2-1; no clear D gene. The CDR3 covers 14 residues. The germline gives CDR1 WSHSY, CDR2 SAAADI. With 0 bases removed from V and 7 bases from J, the gap between germline ends came to 10 bases. The CDR3 DNA follows: TGCGCCAGCAGTGAGTCGTACAGCTTAAATGAGCAGTTCTTC. This encodes CASSESYSLNEQFF.